This T cell receptor beta chain appears in the sequencing data of a study of T cells in Graves' hyperthyroidism and ophthalmopathy. This clonotype was seen only a few times. V lost 2 bases, J lost 8 bases, and 8 bases stayed unmatched. The CDR3 consists of 15 residues. Template material for amplifying TCR beta CDR3 regions consisted of RNA transcripts. With the HTBI primer set, the TCR CDR3 went through a first round of RT-PCR. MiXCR, run by TCRdb on the multiplex PCR reads, gives a single entry per CDR3 protein. Of some 150,000 distinct CDR3 sequences listed, less than 25% were seen once; the top ten hold about 70%. In patients aged 18 to 65, hyperthyroidism was newly diagnosed, with duration under 2 months.

Sequences were obtained from blood. This chain connects TRBV12-3 or TRBV12-4 to TRBJ2-1; 8 bases map to TRBD2. This receptor was taken from a woman aged 50 to 60 with Graves' hyperthyroidism that later progressed to Graves' ophthalmopathy. CDR3 DNA: TGTGCCAGCAGTTTAAGCGGGGGTCTTGGGGATGAGCAGTTCTTC. Protein product: CASSLSGGLGDEQFF.